Listed here is a single T cell receptor (beta chain). The antigen is unknown. Here immunoSEQ multiplex PCR was the method, and the copy in TCRdb shows in-frame clones only, minus some. The table records about 59,000 clones, around 86% of them present only once. These data belong to a study of OX40 agonist ivuxolimab in advanced cancers. Overall study: Partial responses were achieved by three patients, one with hepatocellular carcinoma and two with cutaneous melanoma.

Overall study findings and caveats: Average numbers of expanded clones were greater in CD8+ T cells than in CD4+.

The sequence came from an adult with an advanced solid tumor such as melanoma, head and neck, liver or kidney cancer. Sample: CD4+ or CD8+ T cells sorted from blood, taken in a trial of the OX40 agonist ivuxolimab.

CDR3 DNA sequence: TGTGCCAGCAGCCAAGATGCAAAGACCCAGTACTTC. Protein: CASSQDAKTQYF. This chain links TRBV4-2 with TRBJ2-5; D gene uncertain. Germline CDR1 and CDR2: LGHNA and YNFKEQ. Trimming took 0 bases from V and 6 from J, leaving 5 bases between them. The CDR3 spans 12 residues.